The 10 T cell receptor beta chains listed next were all sequenced from one sample in a study of T cell changes during pregnancy in multiple sclerosis. The repertoire was sequenced with immunoSEQ multiplex PCR; TCRdb's copy has only in-frame clones and lacks some. The data contain around 99,000 clones, 85% to 95% of them singletons. Sequenced here: peripheral blood, sampled in the third trimester of pregnancy. All receptors come from a female donor in good health, enrolled as a control in a pregnancy study.

V gene TRBV7-2 combines with J gene TRBJ1-1; 7 nucleotides match TRBD1. V trimming: 1 base; J trimming: 4 bases; junction bases outside the gene matches: 6. Germline V lookup: CDR1 SGHTA, CDR2 FQGNSA. This CDR3 region has 15 residues. The CDR3 region has the DNA TGTGCCAGCAGCTTAGAAGGAGGGGGCGGCACTGAAGCTTTCTTT. As protein: CASSLEGGGGTEAFF.

This clone occurred a few times. The chain combines TRBV4-2 with TRBJ1-1, with a weak D call TRBD1 (5 bases). CDR1 is LGHNA and CDR2 is YNFKEQ in the germline V gene. Between the trimmed V and J ends, which lost 0 bases and 3 bases, there was a span of 14 bases. CDR3 length equals 16 residues. The CDR3: CASSQDFWGGDTEAFF. The CDR3 DNA follows: TGTGCCAGCAGCCAAGATTTCTGGGGAGGGGACACTGAAGCTTTCTTT.

This chain uses TRBV27 with TRBJ2-7, with D possibly matching TRBD1 (6 bases). CDR3 length: 12 residues. Per germline, CDR1 MNHEY and CDR2 SMNVEV (reference sequence). V lost 8 bases and J 0 bases, leaving 8 bases between the germline ends. The CDR3 DNA is TGTGCCAGCTGGACAGCCTCCTACGAGCAGTACTTC. Its protein is CASWTASYEQYF.

The chain combines TRBV9 with TRBJ1-2; 7 bases map to TRBD1. There are 15 residues in the CDR3. Germline CDR1 and CDR2: SGDLS and YYNGEE. The J segment lost 6 bases and the V segment lost 0 bases, leaving 8 bases of the junction unmatched. This CDR3 reads CASSVALGQGDGYTF. Here the CDR3 DNA reads TGTGCCAGCAGCGTAGCTCTGGGTCAGGGGGATGGCTACACCTTC. The full variable domain, rest sourced from reference TRBV9 and TRBJ1-2, is DSGVTQTPKHLITATGQRVTLRCSPRSGDLSVYWYQQSLDQGLQFLIQYYNGEERAKGNILERFSAQQFPDLHSELNLSSLELGDSALYFCASSVALGQGDGYTFGSGTRLTVV.

This rearrangement joins TRBV11-2 to TRBJ2-7, with D perhaps matching TRBD1 (6 bases). CDR3 size: 12 residues. Trimming took 5 bases from V and 2 from J, leaving 7 bases between them. CDR1 SGHAT and CDR2 FQNNGV come from the germline V gene. For the CDR3, the DNA is TGTGCCAGCAGCCGGACAGCCTACGAGCAGTACTTC. Amino acids: CASSRTAYEQYF.

This clone was recorded once. The rearrangement links TRBV6-1 to TRBJ1-1; a weak D match, TRBD1 (6 bases). The CDR3 runs 13 residues. The V end lost 6 bases, the J end lost 4 bases, and 12 bases lay between the germline ends. Germline V gives CDR1 MNHNS, CDR2 SASEGT. The CDR3 DNA sequence: TGTGCCAGCAGGCTACAGGGATCCACTGAAGCTTTCTTT. This translates into CASRLQGSTEAFF.

The CDR3 coding sequence is TGTGCCAGCAGCTTTGATAGCGGGGCACTATACAATGAGCAGTTCTTC. It yields the protein CASSFDSGALYNEQFF. J is TRBJ2-1 and V is TRBV11-1; 8 bases line up with TRBD2. Germline V gene sequence: CDR1 SGHAT, CDR2 FQDESV (reference sequence). Unmatched junction bases numbered 8, after V lost 3 bases and J lost 4 bases. The CDR3 is made up of 16 amino acids. The full variable domain, its missing parts supplied by reference TRBV11-1 and TRBJ2-1, is EAEVAQSPRYKITEKSQAVAFWCDPISGHATLYWYRQILGQGPELLVQFQDESVVDDSQLPKDRFSAERLKGVDSTLKIQPAELGDSAMYLCASSFDSGALYNEQFFGPGTRLTVL.

This sequence joins TRBV9 and TRBJ1-6; 8 bases map to TRBD1. The germline gives CDR1 SGDLS, CDR2 YYNGEE. The ends lost 0 bases at V and 10 bases at J; junction bases unmatched: 6. The CDR3 contains 15 residues. CDR3: CASSVGSRGLSPLHF. Here the CDR3 DNA reads TGTGCCAGCAGCGTAGGGAGCAGGGGGCTCTCACCCCTCCACTTT. Filled out from reference TRBV9 and TRBJ1-6, the complete variable domain reads DSGVTQTPKHLITATGQRVTLRCSPRSGDLSVYWYQQSLDQGLQFLIQYYNGEERAKGNILERFSAQQFPDLHSELNLSSLELGDSALYFCASSVGSRGLSPLHFGNGTRLTVT.

The genes are TRBV4-3 and TRBJ1-1; 7 bases agree with TRBD1. V lost 3 bases and J lost 2; bases outside the gene matches: 6. Germline V gene lookup returns CDR1 LGHNA and CDR2 YSLEER. The CDR3 extends over 15 amino acids. The CDR3 nucleotides read TGCGCCAGCAGCCACACGACAGGGCCTAACACTGAAGCTTTCTTT. This translates into CASSHTTGPNTEAFF.

The rearrangement joins TRBV19 to TRBJ1-1; D unresolved. The CDR3 covers 13 residues. In germline, CDR1 is LNHDA, CDR2 SQIVND (reference sequence). V was shortened by 6 bases and J by 4 bases, with 12 bases between the two germline ends. CDR3 DNA sequence: TGTGCCAGTAGGGAGAGTAGAGGCACTGAAGCTTTCTTT. Translation gives CASRESRGTEAFF.